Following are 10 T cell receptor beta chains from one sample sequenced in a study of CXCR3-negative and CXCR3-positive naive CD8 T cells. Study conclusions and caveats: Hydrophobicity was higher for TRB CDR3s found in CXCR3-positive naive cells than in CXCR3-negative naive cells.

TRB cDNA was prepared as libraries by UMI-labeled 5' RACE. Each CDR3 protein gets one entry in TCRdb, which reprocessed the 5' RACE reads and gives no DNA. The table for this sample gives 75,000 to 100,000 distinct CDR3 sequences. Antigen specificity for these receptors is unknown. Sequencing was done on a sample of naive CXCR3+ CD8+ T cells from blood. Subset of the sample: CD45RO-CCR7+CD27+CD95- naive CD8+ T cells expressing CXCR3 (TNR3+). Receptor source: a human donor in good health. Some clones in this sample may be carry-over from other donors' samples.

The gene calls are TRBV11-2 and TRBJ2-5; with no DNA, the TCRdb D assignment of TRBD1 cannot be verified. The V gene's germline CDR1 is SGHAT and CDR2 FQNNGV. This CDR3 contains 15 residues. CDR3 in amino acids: CASSHILGDSETQYF.

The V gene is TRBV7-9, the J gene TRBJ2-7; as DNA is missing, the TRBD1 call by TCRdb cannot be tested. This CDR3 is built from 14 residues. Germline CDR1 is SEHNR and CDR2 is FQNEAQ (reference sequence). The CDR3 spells CASSLTGGDYEQYF.

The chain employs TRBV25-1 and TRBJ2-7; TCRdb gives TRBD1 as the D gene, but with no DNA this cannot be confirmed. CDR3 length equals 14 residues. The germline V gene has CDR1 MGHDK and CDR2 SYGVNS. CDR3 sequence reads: CASSDGTGAYEQYF.

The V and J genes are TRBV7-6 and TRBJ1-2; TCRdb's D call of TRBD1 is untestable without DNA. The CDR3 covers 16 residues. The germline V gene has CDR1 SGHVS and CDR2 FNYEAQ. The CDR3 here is CASSPGGPQPNYGYTF.

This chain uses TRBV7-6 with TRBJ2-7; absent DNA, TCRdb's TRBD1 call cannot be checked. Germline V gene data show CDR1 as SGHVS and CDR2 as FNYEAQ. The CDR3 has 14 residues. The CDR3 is CASSLRDRVNEQYF.

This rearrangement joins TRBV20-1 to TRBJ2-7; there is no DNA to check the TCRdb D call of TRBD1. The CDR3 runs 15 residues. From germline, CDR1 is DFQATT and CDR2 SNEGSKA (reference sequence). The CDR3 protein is CSALGGQGVVYEQYF.

CDR3 loop: CASSHDWRTEAFF. This rearrangement joins TRBV14 to TRBJ1-1. The germline CDR1 and CDR2 sequences are SGHDN and FVKESK. The CDR3 runs to 13 residues.

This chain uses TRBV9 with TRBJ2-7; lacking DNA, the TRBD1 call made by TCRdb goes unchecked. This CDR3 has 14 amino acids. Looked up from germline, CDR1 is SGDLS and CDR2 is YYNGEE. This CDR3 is CASSVSRGGNEQYF.

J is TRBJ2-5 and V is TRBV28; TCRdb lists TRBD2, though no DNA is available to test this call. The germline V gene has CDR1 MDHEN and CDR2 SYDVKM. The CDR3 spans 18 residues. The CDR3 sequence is CASSKTSGRSPRQETQYF.

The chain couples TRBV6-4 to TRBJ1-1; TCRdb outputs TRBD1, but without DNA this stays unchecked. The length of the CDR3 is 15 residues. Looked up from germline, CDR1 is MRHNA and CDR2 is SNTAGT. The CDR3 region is CASSASTGENTEAFF.